Included here is one T cell receptor beta chain sequence, with context. This clone has a handful of counts. It lacks a known antigen. Nothing much larger sits one base from this clone, and base qualities are not available. The data were obtained in a study of T cell changes during pregnancy in multiple sclerosis (dated by TCRdb to about 2019). For context, the study as a whole: The study looked at changes in the T cell repertoire across pregnancy in women with multiple sclerosis.

The library came from the immunoSEQ multiplex PCR assay. TCRdb provides this immuneACCESS table in a form limited to in-frame rearrangements. Some clones are lacking; in checked studies, under half of them reflect an unresolved V gene, and why the rest are absent is not known. Here the sample has roughly 49,000 clones; around nine tenths occur a single time. Around 0.4% of the sample is taken by the ten largest. The CDR3 goes from the cysteine to the phenylalanine over 15 residues. Kept here is only the CDR3 DNA, which spans 45 bases and is read in frame from base 1. Via the germline V gene, CDR1 is MGHRA and CDR2 YSYEKL. V is pared back by 1 base and J by 3 bases, with 12 bases lying between the germline termini.

The chain employs TRBV4-1 and TRBJ1-1, and perhaps TRBD1 as D gene, on 5 matching bases. The specimen was CD4+ T cells from peripheral blood mononuclear cells, collected in the second trimester of pregnancy. The source of this sequence is a female donor in good health, enrolled as a control in a pregnancy study. The CDR3 region has the sequence CASSQGEGDDTEAFF. The nucleotide sequence reads as follows: TGCGCCAGCAGCCAAGGAGAAGGGGATGACACTGAAGCTTTCTTT.